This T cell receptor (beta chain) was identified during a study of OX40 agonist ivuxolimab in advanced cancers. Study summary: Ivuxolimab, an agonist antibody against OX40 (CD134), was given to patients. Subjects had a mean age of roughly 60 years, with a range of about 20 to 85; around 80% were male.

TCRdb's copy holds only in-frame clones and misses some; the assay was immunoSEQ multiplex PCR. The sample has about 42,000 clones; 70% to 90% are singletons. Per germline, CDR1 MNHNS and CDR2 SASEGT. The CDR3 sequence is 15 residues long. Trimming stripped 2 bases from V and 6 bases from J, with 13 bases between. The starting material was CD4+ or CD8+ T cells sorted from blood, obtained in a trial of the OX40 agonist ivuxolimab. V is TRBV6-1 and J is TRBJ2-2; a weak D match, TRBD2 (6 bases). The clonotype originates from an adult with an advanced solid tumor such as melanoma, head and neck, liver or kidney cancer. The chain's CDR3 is CASSEKGLPPGELFF. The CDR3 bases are TGTGCCAGCAGTGAAAAGGGACTCCCCCCCGGGGAGCTGTTTTTT.